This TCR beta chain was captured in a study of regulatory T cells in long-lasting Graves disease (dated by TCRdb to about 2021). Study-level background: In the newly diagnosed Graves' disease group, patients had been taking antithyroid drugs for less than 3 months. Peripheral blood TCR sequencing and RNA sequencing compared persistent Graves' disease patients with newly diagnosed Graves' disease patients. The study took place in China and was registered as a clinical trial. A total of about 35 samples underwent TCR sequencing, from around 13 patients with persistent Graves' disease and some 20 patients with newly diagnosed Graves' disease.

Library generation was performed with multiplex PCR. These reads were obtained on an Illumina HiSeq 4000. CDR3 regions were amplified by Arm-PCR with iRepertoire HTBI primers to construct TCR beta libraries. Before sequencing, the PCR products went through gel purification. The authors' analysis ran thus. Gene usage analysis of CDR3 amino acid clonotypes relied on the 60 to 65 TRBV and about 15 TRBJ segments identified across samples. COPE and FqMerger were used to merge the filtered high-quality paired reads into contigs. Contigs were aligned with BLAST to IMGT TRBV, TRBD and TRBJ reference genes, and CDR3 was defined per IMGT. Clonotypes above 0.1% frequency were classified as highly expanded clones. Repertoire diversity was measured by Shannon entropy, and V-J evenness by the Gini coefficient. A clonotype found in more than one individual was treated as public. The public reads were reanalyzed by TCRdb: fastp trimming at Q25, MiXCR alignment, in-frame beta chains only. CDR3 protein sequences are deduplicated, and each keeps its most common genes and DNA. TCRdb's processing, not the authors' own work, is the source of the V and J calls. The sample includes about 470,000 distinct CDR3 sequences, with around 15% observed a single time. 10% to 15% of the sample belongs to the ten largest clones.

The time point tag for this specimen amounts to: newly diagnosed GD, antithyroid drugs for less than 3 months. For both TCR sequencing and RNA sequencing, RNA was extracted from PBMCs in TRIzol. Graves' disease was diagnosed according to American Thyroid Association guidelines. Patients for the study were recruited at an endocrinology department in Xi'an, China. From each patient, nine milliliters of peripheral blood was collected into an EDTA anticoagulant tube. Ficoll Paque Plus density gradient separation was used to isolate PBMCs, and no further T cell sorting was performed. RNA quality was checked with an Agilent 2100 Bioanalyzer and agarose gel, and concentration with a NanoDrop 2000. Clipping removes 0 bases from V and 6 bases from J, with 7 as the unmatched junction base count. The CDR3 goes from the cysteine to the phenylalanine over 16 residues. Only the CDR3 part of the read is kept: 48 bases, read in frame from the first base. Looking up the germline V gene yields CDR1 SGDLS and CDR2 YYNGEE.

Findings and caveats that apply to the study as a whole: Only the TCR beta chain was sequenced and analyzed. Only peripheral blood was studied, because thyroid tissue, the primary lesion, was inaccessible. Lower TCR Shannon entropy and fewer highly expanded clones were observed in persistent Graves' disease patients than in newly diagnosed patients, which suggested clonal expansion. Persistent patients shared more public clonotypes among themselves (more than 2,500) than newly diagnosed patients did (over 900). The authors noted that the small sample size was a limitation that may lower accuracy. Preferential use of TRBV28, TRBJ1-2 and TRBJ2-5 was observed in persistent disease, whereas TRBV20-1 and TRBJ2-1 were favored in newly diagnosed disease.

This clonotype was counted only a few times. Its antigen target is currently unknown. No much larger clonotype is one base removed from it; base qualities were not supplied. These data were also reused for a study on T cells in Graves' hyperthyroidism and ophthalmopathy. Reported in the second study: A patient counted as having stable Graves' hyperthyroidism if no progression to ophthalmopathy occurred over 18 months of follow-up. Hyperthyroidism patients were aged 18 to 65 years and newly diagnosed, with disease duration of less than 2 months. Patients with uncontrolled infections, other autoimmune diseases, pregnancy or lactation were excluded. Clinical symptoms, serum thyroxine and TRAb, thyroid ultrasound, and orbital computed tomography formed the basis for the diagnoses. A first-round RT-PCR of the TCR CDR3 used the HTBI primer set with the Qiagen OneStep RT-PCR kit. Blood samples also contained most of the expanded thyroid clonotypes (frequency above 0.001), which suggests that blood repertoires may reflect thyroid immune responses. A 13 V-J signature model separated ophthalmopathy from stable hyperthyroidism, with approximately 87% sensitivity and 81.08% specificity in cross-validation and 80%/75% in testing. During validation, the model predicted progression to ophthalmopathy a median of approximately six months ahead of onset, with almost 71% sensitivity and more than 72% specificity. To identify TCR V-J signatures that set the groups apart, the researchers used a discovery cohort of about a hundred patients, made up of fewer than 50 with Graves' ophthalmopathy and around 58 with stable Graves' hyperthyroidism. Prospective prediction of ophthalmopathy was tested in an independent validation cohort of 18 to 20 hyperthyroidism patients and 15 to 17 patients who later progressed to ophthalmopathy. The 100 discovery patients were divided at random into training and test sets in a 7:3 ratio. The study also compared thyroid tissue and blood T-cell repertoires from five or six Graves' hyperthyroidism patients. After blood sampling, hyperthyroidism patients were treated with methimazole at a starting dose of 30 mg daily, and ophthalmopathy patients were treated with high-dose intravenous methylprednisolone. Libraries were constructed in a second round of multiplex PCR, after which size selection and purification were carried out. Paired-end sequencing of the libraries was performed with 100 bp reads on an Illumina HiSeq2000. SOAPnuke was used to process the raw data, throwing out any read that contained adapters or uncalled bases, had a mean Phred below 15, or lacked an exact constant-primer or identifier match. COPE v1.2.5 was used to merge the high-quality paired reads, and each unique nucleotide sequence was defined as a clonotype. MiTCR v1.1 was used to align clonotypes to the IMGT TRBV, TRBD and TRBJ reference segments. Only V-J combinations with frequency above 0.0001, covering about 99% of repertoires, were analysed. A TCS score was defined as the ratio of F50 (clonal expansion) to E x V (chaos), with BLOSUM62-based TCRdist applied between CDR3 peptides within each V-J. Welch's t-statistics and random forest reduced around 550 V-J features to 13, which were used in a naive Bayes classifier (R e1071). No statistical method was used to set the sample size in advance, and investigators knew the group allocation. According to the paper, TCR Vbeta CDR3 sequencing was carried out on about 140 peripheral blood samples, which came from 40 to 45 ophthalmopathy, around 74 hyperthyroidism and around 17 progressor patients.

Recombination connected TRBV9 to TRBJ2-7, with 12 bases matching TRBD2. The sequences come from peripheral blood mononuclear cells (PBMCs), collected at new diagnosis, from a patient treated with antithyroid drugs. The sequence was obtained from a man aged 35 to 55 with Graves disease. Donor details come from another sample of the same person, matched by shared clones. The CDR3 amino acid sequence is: CASSVALAGGEGEQYF. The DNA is TGTGCCAGCAGCGTAGCACTAGCGGGAGGCGAGGGCGAGCAGTACTTC.